The T cell receptor (beta chain) under discussion was sequenced for a study of T-cell reconstitution after alpha-beta-depleted transplantation in children. Preparing the TCRbeta library involved the use of unique molecular identifiers. In TCRdb, the PCR reads were re-called with MiXCR into one record per CDR3 protein. Among some 80,000 distinct CDR3 sequences listed, 18% were seen once. Germline CDR1 reads DFQATT; CDR2 reads SNEGSKA (reference sequence). The CDR3 extends over 12 amino acids. V lost 4 bases and J lost 8; bases outside the gene matches: 6. This clonotype was recorded at least ten times.

This specimen was PBMCs, mostly from graft donor cells, taken 360 days after TCRalphabeta/CD19-depleted stem cell transplant. The V gene is TRBV20-1, the J gene TRBJ1-2; the match to TRBD1 covers 8 bases. This clonotype originated in a male patient between 2 and 10 years old who had a stem cell transplant for acute lymphoblastic leukemia, so the T cells may come from the graft donor. The CDR3 DNA is TGCAGTGCTACTCGGACAGGGTGGGGCTACACCTTC. Protein product: CSATRTGWGYTF.